A selection of T cell receptor beta chains follows, all from one sample in a study of control samples from healthy donors and cancer patients. The table came from immunoSEQ multiplex PCR; TCRdb's copy has only in-frame clones and leaves some out. Here the sample spans roughly 30,000 clones, roughly 85% being singletons. The source material was formalin-fixed, paraffin-embedded tissue. The receptors come from a female donor with melanoma. The CDR3 runs from the conserved cysteine through the conserved F or W. The D gene is left open where the match is weak. Clone size is given for some rows only: seen once, a few or many times, or a class if the clone is expanded.

CDR3 protein: CASSLQSVSYGYTF
CDR3 DNA: TGTGCCAGCAGCTTACAATCCGTGTCCTATGGCTACACCTTC
D gene: .
J gene: TRBJ1-2
clone size: .
V gene: TRBV7-9

CDR3 protein: CASMGQGYEQYF
CDR3 DNA: TGTGCCAGCATGGGACAGGGATACGAGCAGTACTTC
D gene: TRBD1
J gene: TRBJ2-7
clone size: .
V gene: TRBV6-6

CDR3 protein: CASSQLAGGQETQYF
CDR3 DNA: TGTGCCAGCAGCCAACTAGCGGGAGGACAGGAGACCCAATACTTC
D gene: TRBD2
J gene: TRBJ2-5
clone size: .
V gene: TRBV7-2

CDR3 protein: CASSPRGGGVGYEQYF
CDR3 DNA: TGTGCCAGCTCACCAAGAGGGGGGGGAGTGGGATACGAGCAGTACTTC
D gene: .
J gene: TRBJ2-7
clone size: .
V gene: TRBV18

CDR3 protein: CASSRSSLATNEKLFF
CDR3 DNA: TGCGCCAGCAGCAGGTCCTCATTGGCAACTAATGAAAAACTGTTTTTT
D gene: .
J gene: TRBJ1-4
clone size: once
V gene: TRBV5-1

CDR3 protein: CASSLPRIAGGLSYNEQFF
CDR3 DNA: TGCGCCAGCAGCTTGCCTCGGATAGCGGGAGGGCTCTCCTACAATGAGCAGTTCTTC
D gene: TRBD2
J gene: TRBJ2-1
clone size: .
V gene: TRBV5-1

CDR3 protein: CASSSGDSYNEQFF
CDR3 DNA: TGTGCCAGCAGCTCCGGGGATTCCTACAATGAGCAGTTCTTC
D gene: .
J gene: TRBJ2-1
clone size: .
V gene: TRBV7-8

CDR3 protein: CASSLSLEGIGSRYGYTF
CDR3 DNA: TGTGCCAGCAGCCTCAGTCTAGAGGGTATAGGCTCGAGGTATGGCTACACCTTC
D gene: .
J gene: TRBJ1-2
clone size: .
V gene: TRBV3-1/TRBV3-2

CDR3 protein: CATSRDSPGAGTGELFF
CDR3 DNA: TGTGCCACCAGCAGAGATTCCCCAGGGGCGGGCACCGGGGAGCTGTTTTTT
D gene: .
J gene: TRBJ2-2
clone size: .
V gene: TRBV15

CDR3 protein: CASSETMAPNEKLFF
CDR3 DNA: TGTGCCAGCAGTGAAACGATGGCCCCTAATGAAAAACTGTTTTTT
D gene: .
J gene: TRBJ1-4
clone size: .
V gene: TRBV6-1

CDR3 protein: CASSLGQLGSPLHF
CDR3 DNA: TGCGCCAGCAGCTTGGGCCAATTAGGCTCACCCCTCCACTTT
D gene: .
J gene: TRBJ1-6
clone size: once
V gene: TRBV5-1

CDR3 protein: CASSLAIGEFETQYF
CDR3 DNA: TGCGCCAGCAGCTTAGCTATCGGGGAATTTGAGACCCAGTACTTC
D gene: .
J gene: TRBJ2-5
clone size: once
V gene: TRBV5-1

CDR3 protein: CASSQAYRVSGTVETQYF
CDR3 DNA: TGTGCCAGCAGCCAAGCCTACAGGGTTAGCGGGACAGTGGAGACCCAGTACTTC
D gene: .
J gene: TRBJ2-5
clone size: .
V gene: TRBV3-1/TRBV3-2

CDR3 protein: CASSHLGGQGSLYGYTF
CDR3 DNA: TGTGCCAGCAGCCATCTTGGTGGGCAGGGATCTCTCTATGGCTACACCTTC
D gene: .
J gene: TRBJ1-2
clone size: .
V gene: TRBV7-2

CDR3 protein: CASTDSGSPYNEQFF
CDR3 DNA: TGTGCCAGCACCGATAGCGGGAGCCCCTACAATGAGCAGTTCTTC
D gene: TRBD2
J gene: TRBJ2-1
clone size: few
V gene: TRBV6-5

CDR3 protein: CASSRRDRVREQYF
CDR3 DNA: TGTGCCAGCTCACGCCGGGACCGTGTAAGGGAGCAGTACTTC
D gene: .
J gene: TRBJ2-7
clone size: .
V gene: TRBV18

CDR3 protein: CASSQETDGTSYNEQFF
CDR3 DNA: TGTGCCAGCAGCCAAGAAACGGATGGGACCTCCTACAATGAGCAGTTCTTC
D gene: .
J gene: TRBJ2-1
clone size: .
V gene: TRBV3-1/TRBV3-2

CDR3 protein: CASSQGLAGRSYGYTF
CDR3 DNA: TGTGCCAGCAGCCAAGGACTGGCAGGACGTTCCTATGGCTACACCTTC
D gene: .
J gene: TRBJ1-2
clone size: .
V gene: TRBV3-1/TRBV3-2

CDR3 protein: CASSLVGLGAEQYF
CDR3 DNA: TGTGCCAGCAGCTTAGTCGGACTCGGAGCAGAGCAGTACTTC
D gene: .
J gene: TRBJ2-7
clone size: .
V gene: TRBV11-2

CDR3 protein: CAWSAISYNEQFF
CDR3 DNA: TGTGCCTGGAGTGCAATCTCCTACAATGAGCAGTTCTTC
D gene: .
J gene: TRBJ2-1
clone size: .
V gene: TRBV30

CDR3 protein: CAISENWEGTEAFF
CDR3 DNA: TGTGCCATCAGTGAAAATTGGGAGGGCACTGAAGCTTTCTTT
D gene: .
J gene: TRBJ1-1
clone size: .
V gene: TRBV10-3

CDR3 protein: CASSRRGQALSYNSPLHF
CDR3 DNA: TGTGCCAGCAGTCGACGTGGACAGGCGCTCTCCTATAATTCACCCCTCCACTTT
D gene: TRBD1
J gene: TRBJ1-6
clone size: .
V gene: TRBV6-6

CDR3 protein: CASSSGGQGGEGANVLTF
CDR3 DNA: TGCGCCAGCAGCTCGGGGGGACAGGGGGGCGAAGGGGCCAACGTCCTGACTTTC
D gene: TRBD1
J gene: TRBJ2-6
clone size: .
V gene: TRBV5-1

CDR3 protein: CATSRDVGRLLNEQFF
CDR3 DNA: TGTGCCACCAGCAGAGATGTCGGGAGACTTTTGAATGAGCAGTTCTTC
D gene: .
J gene: TRBJ2-1
clone size: .
V gene: TRBV15

CDR3 protein: CATSDGTGGGQPQHF
CDR3 DNA: TGTGCCACCAGTGACGGGACAGGGGGCGGTCAGCCCCAGCATTTT
D gene: TRBD1
J gene: TRBJ1-5
clone size: .
V gene: TRBV24-1

CDR3 protein: CATHPTGAGNEQFF
CDR3 DNA: TGTGCCACTCACCCCACCGGGGCAGGAAATGAGCAGTTCTTC
D gene: .
J gene: TRBJ2-1
clone size: .
V gene: TRBV7-2

CDR3 protein: CASSVDRGVQETQYF
CDR3 DNA: TGTGCCAGCAGCGTAGACAGGGGGGTCCAAGAGACCCAGTACTTC
D gene: TRBD1
J gene: TRBJ2-5
clone size: once
V gene: TRBV9

CDR3 protein: CASSLTPGLARHNEQFF
CDR3 DNA: TGTGCCAGCAGTTTAACCCCCGGACTAGCGAGGCACAATGAGCAGTTCTTC
D gene: TRBD2
J gene: TRBJ2-1
clone size: .
V gene: TRBV27

CDR3 protein: CAWAGSQAFF
CDR3 DNA: TGTGCCTGGGCGGGATCTCAAGCTTTCTTT
D gene: .
J gene: TRBJ1-1
clone size: .
V gene: TRBV30

CDR3 protein: CASSLGPGSPYEQYF
CDR3 DNA: TGTGCCAGCAGCTTGGGTCCCGGTAGCCCCTACGAGCAGTACTTC
D gene: .
J gene: TRBJ2-7
clone size: .
V gene: TRBV5-5

CDR3 protein: CASSQSGSPYNEQFF
CDR3 DNA: TGTGCCAGCAGCCAGAGCGGGAGCCCCTACAATGAGCAGTTCTTC
D gene: TRBD2
J gene: TRBJ2-1
clone size: .
V gene: TRBV7-9

CDR3 protein: CASSWELDTQYF
CDR3 DNA: TGTGCCAGCAGCTGGGAATTAGATACGCAGTATTTT
D gene: .
J gene: TRBJ2-3
clone size: .
V gene: TRBV12-3/TRBV12-4

CDR3 protein: CASSPYDTEQYF
CDR3 DNA: TGTGCCAGCAGCCCCTACGACACCGAGCAGTACTTC
D gene: .
J gene: TRBJ2-7
clone size: .
V gene: TRBV11-2

CDR3 protein: CSDYRGLGSPEAFF
CDR3 DNA: TGCAGCGATTATAGGGGGCTGGGTAGCCCTGAAGCTTTCTTT
D gene: TRBD1
J gene: TRBJ1-1
clone size: .
V gene: TRBV29-1

CDR3 protein: CASSQGGTAKPQHF
CDR3 DNA: TGTGCCAGCAGCCAGGGTGGGACAGCCAAGCCCCAGCATTTT
D gene: TRBD1
J gene: TRBJ1-5
clone size: .
V gene: TRBV7-9